Sequencing of this T cell receptor beta chain was carried out in a study of CD8+ T cells in alopecia areata (dated by TCRdb to the late 2010s). With respect to the entire study: The treated patients, all with moderate-to-severe alopecia areata, were enrolled in an open-label pilot trial of oral tofacitinib given at 5 to 10 mg twice daily. Patients received tofacitinib for 6 to 18 months and were then followed off drug for 6 months to check for delayed response and recurrence. The study used high-throughput TCRbeta sequencing to examine T cell clonal expansion in alopecia areata, in both the C3H/HeJ mouse model and human patients. In humans, TCRbeta sequencing was performed on scalp tissue and on sorted CD4+ and CD8+ peripheral blood T cells from healthy controls and from patients with patchy or totalis/universalis alopecia areata. Clonality in the scalp was compared among normal scalp (n=4), patchy alopecia areata scalp (n=8), and alopecia totalis/universalis scalp (n=8). Biopsies were taken from tofacitinib-treated patients at baseline and again at 4 and 24 weeks into treatment, and several of those patients also had a later scalp biopsy. The SALT score, which quantifies the percentage of affected scalp surface area, was used to measure disease severity in treated patients. RNA was extracted with the PAXgene miRNA kit for fixed scalp, the miRNeasy kit for PBMCs, and the RNeasy kit for mouse skin. Amplification of TCRbeta CDR3 regions was done by immunoSEQ multiplex PCR using 35 Vbeta forward primers and 13 Jbeta reverse primers.

The CDR3, from cysteine to phenylalanine, totals 12 residues. The sequence is cut down to CDR3 DNA, 36 bases in frame from base 1. The V end loses 2 bases and the J end loses 5 bases, and a stretch of 4 bases separates them. CDR1 SGHTA and CDR2 FQGNSA are derived from the germline V gene. The time point label corresponds to: about 25 weeks on oral tofacitinib. In the paper's terms, the treatment or condition label means: oral pan-JAK inhibitor, 5-10 mg twice daily. From alopecia areata patients, peripheral blood was collected along with lesional scalp punch biopsies. PBMCs were separated by density centrifugation and stained for CD3, CD4 and CD8, after which CD4+ and CD8+ T cells were sorted on a FACSAria. What the work shows at the level of the full study, not this receptor alone: With tofacitinib, both scalp clonality and the number of expanded CD8+ clones among the top 100 scalp clones went down significantly. Compared with normal scalp, lesional scalp had higher clonality and more expanded CD8+ clones, particularly in alopecia totalis/universalis, a pattern that suggests antigenic drive. Unlike mouse skin, where gammadelta T cells dominate, normal human skin contains resident alphabeta T cells that get sequenced too, which complicates analysis of the scalp TCR repertoire. The treated cohort was small, with a single nonresponder, so links between baseline CD8+ expansion and response need larger studies. Compared with mice, TCR sequences shared between patients were less clear, possibly partly because of HLA diversity across the patient population. Many expanded lesional clones were found to persist in scalp and blood during tofacitinib treatment, and relapse after treatment cessation may be partly explained by this persistence.

With regard to this clone: Its recognized antigen is unknown. Per-base qualities were not stored, and no clone one base away is much larger.

To prepare the library, the immunoSEQ multiplex PCR assay was applied. For TCR sequencing, RNA was extracted from every sample and reverse transcribed into cDNA to serve as template. First-strand cDNA was synthesized with SuperScript III using a 2:1 mix of oligo-dT and random hexamers. A synthetic immune receptor repertoire was used to assess amplification bias, and residual bias was removed computationally. The original methods were these. Raw reads were preprocessed to remove errors, and CDR3 was defined by IMGT conventions from the conserved cysteine to phenylalanine. To get clonality, Shannon entropy was normalized by log2 of the number of productive unique TCRs and the result was subtracted from 1. CD4 or CD8 identity of scalp clones was inferred by cross-referencing scalp TCRbeta sequences with sorted blood CD4 and CD8 repertoires. TCRdb retrieved this table from immuneACCESS and kept in-frame rearrangements only. Not all clones are present; in checked studies, unresolved V genes account for under half, and no reason is known for the remainder. The V and J calls and clone size come from that table; D and trimming were worked out from the DNA. This sample gives 80,000 or so clones in total; approximately 64% of them show up just once. Of the sample, around a quarter falls within the top ten clones.

The sequencing here drew on CD8+ T cells sorted from blood, taken at week 24, from a patient treated with tofacitinib. The chain is made from TRBV7-2 and TRBJ1-5, with no D gene named confidently. The sequence derives from a human donor with alopecia areata. The nucleotide sequence reads TGTGCCAGCAGCTTAATGGATCAGCCCCAGCATTTT. Protein translation: CASSLMDQPQHF.